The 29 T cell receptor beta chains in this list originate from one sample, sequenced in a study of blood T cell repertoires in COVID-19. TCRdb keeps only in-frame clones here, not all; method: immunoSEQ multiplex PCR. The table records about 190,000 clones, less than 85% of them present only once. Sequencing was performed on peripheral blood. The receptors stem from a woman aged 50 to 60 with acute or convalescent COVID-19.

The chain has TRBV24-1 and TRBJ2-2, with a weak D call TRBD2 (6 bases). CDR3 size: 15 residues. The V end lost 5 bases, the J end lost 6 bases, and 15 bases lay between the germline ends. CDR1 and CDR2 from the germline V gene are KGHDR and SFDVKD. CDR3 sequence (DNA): TGTGCCACCAGTGCCCGGGGGAATCGGGCCGGGGAGCTGTTTTTT. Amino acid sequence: CATSARGNRAGELFF.

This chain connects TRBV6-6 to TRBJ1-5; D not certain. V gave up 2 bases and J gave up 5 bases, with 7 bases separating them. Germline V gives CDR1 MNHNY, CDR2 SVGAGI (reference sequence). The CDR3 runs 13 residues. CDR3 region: CASSYRPDQPQHF. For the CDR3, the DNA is TGTGCCAGCAGTTACCGTCCCGATCAGCCCCAGCATTTT.

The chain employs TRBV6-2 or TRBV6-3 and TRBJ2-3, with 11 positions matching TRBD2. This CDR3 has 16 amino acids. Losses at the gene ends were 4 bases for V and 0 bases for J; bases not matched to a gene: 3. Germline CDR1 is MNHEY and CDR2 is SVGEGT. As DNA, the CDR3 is TGTGCCAGCAGTTTAGCGGGGGGGCCGAGCACAGATACGCAGTATTTT. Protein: CASSLAGGPSTDTQYF.

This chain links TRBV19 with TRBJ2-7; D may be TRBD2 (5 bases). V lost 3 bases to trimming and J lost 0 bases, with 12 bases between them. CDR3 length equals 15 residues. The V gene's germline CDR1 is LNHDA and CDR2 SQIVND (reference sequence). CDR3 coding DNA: TGTGCCAGTAGTATCAAGCGGTGGAGCTCCTACGAGCAGTACTTC. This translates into CASSIKRWSSYEQYF.

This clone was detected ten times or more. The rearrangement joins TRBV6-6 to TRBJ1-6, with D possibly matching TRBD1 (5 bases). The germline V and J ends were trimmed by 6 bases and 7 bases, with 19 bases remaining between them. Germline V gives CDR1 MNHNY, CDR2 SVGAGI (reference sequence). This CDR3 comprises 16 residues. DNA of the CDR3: TGTGCCAGCAGGGACGATAGGGGAAATTTAAATTCACCCCTCCACTTT. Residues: CASRDDRGNLNSPLHF.

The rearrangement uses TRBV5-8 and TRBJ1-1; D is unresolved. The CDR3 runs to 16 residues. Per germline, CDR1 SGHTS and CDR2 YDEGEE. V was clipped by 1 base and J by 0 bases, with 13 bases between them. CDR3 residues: CASSLRGGGLNTEAFF. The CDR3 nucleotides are TGTGCCAGCAGCTTGAGAGGCGGCGGATTGAACACTGAAGCTTTCTTT. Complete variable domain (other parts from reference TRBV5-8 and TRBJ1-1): EAGVTQSPTHLIKTRGQQATLRCSPISGHTSVYWYQQALGLGLQFLLWYDEGEERNRGNFPPRFSGRQFPNYSSELNVNALELEDSALYLCASSLRGGGLNTEAFFGQGTRLTVV.

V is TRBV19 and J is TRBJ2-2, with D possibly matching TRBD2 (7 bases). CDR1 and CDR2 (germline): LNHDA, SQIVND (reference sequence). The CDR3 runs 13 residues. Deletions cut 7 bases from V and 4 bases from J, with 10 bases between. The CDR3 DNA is TGTGCCAGTAAGGGGGGGCGCACCGGGGAGCTGTTTTTT. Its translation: CASKGGRTGELFF.

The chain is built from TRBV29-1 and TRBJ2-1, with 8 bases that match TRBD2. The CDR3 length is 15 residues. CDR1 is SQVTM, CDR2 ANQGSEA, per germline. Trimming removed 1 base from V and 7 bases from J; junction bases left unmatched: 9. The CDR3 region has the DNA TGCAGCGTTGAAGTCACGGGAGGGCCGGGGAATGAGCAGTTCTTC. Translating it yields CSVEVTGGPGNEQFF.

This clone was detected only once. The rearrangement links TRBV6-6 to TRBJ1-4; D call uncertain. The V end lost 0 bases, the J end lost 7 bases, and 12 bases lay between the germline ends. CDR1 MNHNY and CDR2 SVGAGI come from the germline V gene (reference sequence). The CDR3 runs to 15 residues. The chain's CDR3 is CASSYSTGFGEKLFF. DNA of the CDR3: TGTGCCAGCAGTTACTCAACGGGGTTCGGTGAAAAACTGTTTTTT.

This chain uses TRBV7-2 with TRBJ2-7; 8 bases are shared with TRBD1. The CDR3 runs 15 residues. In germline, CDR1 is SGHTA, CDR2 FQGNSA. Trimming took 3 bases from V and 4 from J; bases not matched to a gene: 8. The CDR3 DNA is TGTGCCAGCAGCTTGAGACAGGGGTGGGTTTACGAGCAGTACTTC. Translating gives CASSLRQGWVYEQYF.

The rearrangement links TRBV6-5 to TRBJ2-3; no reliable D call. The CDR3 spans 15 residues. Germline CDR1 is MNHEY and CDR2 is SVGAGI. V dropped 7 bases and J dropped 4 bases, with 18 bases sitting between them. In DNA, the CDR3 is TGTGCCAGCACCCGATCGATCGGGTTGCCAGATACGCAGTATTTT. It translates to CASTRSIGLPDTQYF.

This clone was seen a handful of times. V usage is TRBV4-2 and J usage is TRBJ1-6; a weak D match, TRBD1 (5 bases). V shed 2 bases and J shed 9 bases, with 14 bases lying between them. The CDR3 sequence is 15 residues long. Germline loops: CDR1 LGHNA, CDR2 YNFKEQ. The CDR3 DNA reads TGTGCCAGCAGCCAATTTCAGGGTGATAGTTCACCCCTCCACTTT. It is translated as CASSQFQGDSSPLHF.

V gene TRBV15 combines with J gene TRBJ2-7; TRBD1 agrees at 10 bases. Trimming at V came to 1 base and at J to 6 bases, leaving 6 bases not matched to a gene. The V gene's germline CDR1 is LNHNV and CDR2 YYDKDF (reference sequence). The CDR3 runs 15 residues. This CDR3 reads CATSRGGTGAIEQYF. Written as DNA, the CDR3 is TGTGCCACCAGCAGAGGAGGGACAGGGGCCATCGAGCAGTACTTC.

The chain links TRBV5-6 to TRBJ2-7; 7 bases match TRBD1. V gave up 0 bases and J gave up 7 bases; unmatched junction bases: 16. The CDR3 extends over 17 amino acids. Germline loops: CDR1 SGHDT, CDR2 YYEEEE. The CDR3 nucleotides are TGTGCCAGCAGCTTGGGTACAGGGGCCCATCTCTTAGGGGAGCAGTACTTC. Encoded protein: CASSLGTGAHLLGEQYF.

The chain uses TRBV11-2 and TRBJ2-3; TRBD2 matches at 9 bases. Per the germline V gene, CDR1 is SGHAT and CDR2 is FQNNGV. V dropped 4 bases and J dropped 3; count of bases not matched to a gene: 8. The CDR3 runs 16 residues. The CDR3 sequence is CASSSLAGLSTDTQYF. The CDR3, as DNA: TGTGCCAGCAGCTCGCTAGCGGGGTTGTCAACAGATACGCAGTATTTT.

The chain's CDR3 is CASSSGLAGSYEQYF. The CDR3 DNA reads TGTGCCAGCAGCTCGGGACTAGCGGGGTCCTACGAGCAGTACTTC. J is TRBJ2-7 and V is TRBV6-2 or TRBV6-3; 13 nucleotides align to TRBD2. V shed 6 bases, J shed 1 base, and the junction held 3 bases outside the gene matches. Germline lookup yields CDR1 MNHEY and CDR2 SVGEGT. This CDR3 is 15 amino acids long.

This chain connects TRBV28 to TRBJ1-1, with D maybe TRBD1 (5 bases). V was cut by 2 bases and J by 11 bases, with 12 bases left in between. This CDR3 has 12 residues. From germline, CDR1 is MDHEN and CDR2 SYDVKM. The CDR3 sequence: CASSLRPGLAFF. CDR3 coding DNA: TGTGCCAGCAGTTTACGACCGGGACTGGCTTTCTTT.

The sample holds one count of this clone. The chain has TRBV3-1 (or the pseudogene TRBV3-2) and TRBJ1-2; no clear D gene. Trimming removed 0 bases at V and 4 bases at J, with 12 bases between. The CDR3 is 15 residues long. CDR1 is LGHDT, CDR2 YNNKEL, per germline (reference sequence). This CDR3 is CASSQEAGILYGYTF. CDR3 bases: TGTGCCAGCAGCCAAGAGGCCGGGATACTCTATGGCTACACCTTC.

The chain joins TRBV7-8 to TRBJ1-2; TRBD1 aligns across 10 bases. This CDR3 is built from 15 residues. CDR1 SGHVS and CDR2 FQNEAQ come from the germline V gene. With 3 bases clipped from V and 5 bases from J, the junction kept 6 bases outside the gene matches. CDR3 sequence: CASSFDGTGDYGYTF. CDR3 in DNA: TGTGCCAGCAGCTTCGACGGGACAGGGGATTATGGCTACACCTTC.

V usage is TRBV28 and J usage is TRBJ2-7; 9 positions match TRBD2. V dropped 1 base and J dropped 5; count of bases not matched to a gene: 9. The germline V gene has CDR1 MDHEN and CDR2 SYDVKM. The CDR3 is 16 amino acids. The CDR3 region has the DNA TGTGCCAGCAGTTTATCATTTAGCGGGAGACCCCACGAGCAGTACTTC. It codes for CASSLSFSGRPHEQYF.

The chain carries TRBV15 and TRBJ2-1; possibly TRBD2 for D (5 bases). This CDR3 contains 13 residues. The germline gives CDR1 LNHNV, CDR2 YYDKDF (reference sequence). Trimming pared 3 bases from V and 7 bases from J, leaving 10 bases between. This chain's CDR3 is CATSRLPGNEQFF. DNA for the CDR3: TGTGCCACCAGCAGGCTCCCGGGGAATGAGCAGTTCTTC.

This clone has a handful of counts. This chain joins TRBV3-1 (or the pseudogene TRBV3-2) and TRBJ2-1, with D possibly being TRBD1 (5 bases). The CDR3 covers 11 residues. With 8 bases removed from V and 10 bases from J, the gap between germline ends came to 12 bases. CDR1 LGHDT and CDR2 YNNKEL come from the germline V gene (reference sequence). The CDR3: CASAQQGEQFF. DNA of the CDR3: TGTGCCAGCGCCCAGCAGGGCGAGCAGTTCTTC.

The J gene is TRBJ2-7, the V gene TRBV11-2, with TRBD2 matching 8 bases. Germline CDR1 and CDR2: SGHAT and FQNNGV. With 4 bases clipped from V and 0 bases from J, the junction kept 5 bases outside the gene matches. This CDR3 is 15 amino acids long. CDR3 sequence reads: CASSWSGSSSYEQYF. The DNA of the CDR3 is TGTGCCAGCAGCTGGAGCGGGAGCAGCTCCTACGAGCAGTACTTC.

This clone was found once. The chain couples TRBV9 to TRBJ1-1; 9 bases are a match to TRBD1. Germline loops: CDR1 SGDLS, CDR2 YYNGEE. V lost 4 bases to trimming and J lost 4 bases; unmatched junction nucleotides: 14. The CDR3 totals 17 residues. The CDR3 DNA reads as TGTGCCAGCAGCTCTGGCGACAGGGGGGTCTTCGGCACTGAAGCTTTCTTT. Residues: CASSSGDRGVFGTEAFF.

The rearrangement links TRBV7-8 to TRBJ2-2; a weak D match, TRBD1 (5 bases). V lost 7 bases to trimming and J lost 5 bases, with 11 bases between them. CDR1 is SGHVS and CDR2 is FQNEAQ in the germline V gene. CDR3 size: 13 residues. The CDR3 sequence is CASTRTPTGELFF. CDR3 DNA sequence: TGTGCCAGCACCAGGACACCAACCGGGGAGCTGTTTTTT.

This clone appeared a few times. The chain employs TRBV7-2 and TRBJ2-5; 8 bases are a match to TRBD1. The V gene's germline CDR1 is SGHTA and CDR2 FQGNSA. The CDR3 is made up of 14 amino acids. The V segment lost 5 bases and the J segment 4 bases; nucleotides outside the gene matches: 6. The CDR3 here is CASSPDRGGETQYF. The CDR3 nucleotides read TGTGCCAGCAGCCCTGACAGGGGTGGAGAGACCCAGTACTTC.

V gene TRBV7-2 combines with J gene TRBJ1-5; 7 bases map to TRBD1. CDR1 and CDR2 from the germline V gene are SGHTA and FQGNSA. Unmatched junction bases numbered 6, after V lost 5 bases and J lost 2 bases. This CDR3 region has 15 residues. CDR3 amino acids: CASSPLGGGNQPQHF. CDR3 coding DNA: TGTGCCAGCAGCCCCTTAGGGGGCGGCAATCAGCCCCAGCATTTT.

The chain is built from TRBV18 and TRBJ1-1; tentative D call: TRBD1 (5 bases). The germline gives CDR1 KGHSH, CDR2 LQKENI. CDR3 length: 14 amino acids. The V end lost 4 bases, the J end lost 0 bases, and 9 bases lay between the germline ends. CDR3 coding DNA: TGTGCCAGCTCACTCGACAGAGTGAACACTGAAGCTTTCTTT. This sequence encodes CASSLDRVNTEAFF.

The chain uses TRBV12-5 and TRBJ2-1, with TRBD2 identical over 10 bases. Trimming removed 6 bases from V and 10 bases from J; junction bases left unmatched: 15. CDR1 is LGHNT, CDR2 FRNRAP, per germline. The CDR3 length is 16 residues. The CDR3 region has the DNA TGTGCTAGTGGGTCCGCCACTAGCGGGGAAGGGAGCGAGCAGTTCTTC. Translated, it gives CASGSATSGEGSEQFF.